This T cell receptor beta chain originates from a study of T cells in localized non-small cell lung cancer. Findings and caveats of the study: Uninvolved neighboring lung showed the greatest T cell clonality, exceeding tumor.

On this clone: Its antigen is undetermined.

J was trimmed by 2 bases and V by 5 bases; bases with no gene match: 7. Germline values: CDR1 SSHAT, CDR2 FNYEAQ (reference sequence). The CDR3 is 15 residues long. Here immunoSEQ multiplex PCR was the method, and the copy in TCRdb shows in-frame clones only, minus some. The table includes 4,000 or so clones, around 35% detected once. This TCR came from a woman aged 40 to 75 with stage I lung adenocarcinoma. V usage is TRBV7-7 and J usage is TRBJ2-5; 8 nucleotides line up with TRBD2. Material: normal lung tissue next to the tumor, obtained before any cancer treatment. Here the CDR3 DNA reads TGTGCCAGCAGCCGTTTACTAGCGGTTCAAGAGACCCAGTACTTC. Translating it yields CASSRLLAVQETQYF.